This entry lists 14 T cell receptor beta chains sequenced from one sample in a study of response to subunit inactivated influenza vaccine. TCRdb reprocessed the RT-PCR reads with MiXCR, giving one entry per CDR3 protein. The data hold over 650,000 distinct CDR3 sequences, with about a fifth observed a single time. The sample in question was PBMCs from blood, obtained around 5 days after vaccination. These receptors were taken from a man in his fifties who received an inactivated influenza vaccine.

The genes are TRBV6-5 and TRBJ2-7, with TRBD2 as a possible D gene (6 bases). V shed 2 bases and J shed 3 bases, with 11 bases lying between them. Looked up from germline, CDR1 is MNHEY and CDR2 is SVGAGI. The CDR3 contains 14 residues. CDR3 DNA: TGTGCCAGCAGTTACGGTCGGGGGTACTACGAGCAGTACTTC. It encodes CASSYGRGYYEQYF.

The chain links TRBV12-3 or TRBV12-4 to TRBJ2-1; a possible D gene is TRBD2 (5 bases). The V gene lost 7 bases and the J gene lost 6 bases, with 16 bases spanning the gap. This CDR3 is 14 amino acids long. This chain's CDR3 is CASTPGTKVNEQFF. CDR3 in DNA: TGTGCCAGCACCCCGGGAACAAAGGTCAATGAGCAGTTCTTC.

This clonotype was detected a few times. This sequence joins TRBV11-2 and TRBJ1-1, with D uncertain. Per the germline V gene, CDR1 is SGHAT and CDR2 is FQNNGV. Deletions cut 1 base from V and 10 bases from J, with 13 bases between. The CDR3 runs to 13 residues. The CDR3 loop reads CASSLGRSRRAFF. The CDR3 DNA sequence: TGTGCCAGCAGCTTAGGGAGGTCAAGGAGAGCTTTCTTT.

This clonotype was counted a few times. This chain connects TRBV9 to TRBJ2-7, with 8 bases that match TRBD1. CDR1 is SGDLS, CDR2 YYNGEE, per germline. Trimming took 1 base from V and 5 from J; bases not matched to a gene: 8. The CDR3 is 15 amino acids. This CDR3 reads CASSVMADRVDEQYF. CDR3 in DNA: TGTGCCAGCAGCGTAATGGCGGACAGGGTAGACGAGCAGTACTTC.

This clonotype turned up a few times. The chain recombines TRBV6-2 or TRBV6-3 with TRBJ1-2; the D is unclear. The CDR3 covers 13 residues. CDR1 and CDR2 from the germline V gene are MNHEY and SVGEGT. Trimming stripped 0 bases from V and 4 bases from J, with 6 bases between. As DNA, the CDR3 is TGTGCCAGCAGTTACTCAGCCGTCTATGGCTACACCTTC. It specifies CASSYSAVYGYTF.

This CDR3 is CASSLGVGLNTEAFF. The DNA for the CDR3 is TGTGCCAGCAGCTTGGGGGTGGGATTGAACACTGAAGCTTTCTTT. V is TRBV5-6 and J is TRBJ1-1, with unresolved D. This CDR3 spans 15 amino acids. V was pared by 0 bases and J by 0 bases, with 9 bases between. Germline values: CDR1 SGHDT, CDR2 YYEEEE.

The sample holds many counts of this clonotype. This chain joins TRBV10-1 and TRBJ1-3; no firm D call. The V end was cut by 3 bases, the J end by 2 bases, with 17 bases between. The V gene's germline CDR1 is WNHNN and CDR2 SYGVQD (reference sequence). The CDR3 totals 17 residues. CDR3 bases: TGCGCCAGCAGTGATGGCAGTGGACCTTTGACTGGAAACACCATATATTTT. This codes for CASSDGSGPLTGNTIYF.

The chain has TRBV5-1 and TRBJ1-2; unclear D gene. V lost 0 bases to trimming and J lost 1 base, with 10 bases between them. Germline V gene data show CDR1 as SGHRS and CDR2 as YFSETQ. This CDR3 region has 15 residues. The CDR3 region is CASSLVTGGNYGYTF. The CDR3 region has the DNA TGCGCCAGCAGCTTGGTAACTGGCGGTAACTATGGCTACACCTTC.

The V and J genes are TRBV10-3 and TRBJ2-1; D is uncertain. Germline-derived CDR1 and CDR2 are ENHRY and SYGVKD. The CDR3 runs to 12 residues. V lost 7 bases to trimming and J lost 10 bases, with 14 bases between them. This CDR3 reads CAITDSTSEQFF. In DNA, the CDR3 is TGTGCCATCACTGACTCTACCAGCGAGCAGTTCTTC.

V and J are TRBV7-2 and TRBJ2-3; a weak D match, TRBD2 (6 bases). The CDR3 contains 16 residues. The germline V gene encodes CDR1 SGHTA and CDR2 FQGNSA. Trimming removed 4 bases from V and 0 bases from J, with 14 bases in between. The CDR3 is CASSSSTGVSTDTQYF. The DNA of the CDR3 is TGTGCCAGCAGCTCATCAACGGGAGTGAGCACAGATACGCAGTATTTT.

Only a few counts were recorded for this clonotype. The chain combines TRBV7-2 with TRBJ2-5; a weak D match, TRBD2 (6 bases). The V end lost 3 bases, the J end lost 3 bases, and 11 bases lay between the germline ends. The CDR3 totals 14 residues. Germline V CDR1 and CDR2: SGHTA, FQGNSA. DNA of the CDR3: TGTGCCAGCAGCTTCAATAGCGGAAAAGAGACCCAGTACTTC. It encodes CASSFNSGKETQYF.

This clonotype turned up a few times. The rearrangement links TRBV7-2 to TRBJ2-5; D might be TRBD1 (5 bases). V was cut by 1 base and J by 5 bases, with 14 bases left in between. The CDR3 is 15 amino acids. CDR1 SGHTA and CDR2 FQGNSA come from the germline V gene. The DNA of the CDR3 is TGTGCCAGCAGCTTAGGTGTGGGGCCACGGGAGACCCAGTACTTC. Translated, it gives CASSLGVGPRETQYF. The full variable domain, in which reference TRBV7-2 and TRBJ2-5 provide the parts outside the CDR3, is GAGVSQSPSNKVTEKGKDVELRCDPISGHTALYWYRQSLGQGLEFLIYFQGNSAPDKSGLPSDRFSAERTGGSVSTLTIQRTQQEDSAVYLCASSLGVGPRETQYFGPGTRLLVL.

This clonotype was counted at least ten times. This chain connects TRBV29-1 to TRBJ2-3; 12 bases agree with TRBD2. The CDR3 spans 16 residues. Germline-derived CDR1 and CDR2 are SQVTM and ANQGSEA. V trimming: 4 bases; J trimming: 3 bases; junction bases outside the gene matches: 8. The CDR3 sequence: CSVAASGTSGTDTQYF. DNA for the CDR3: TGCAGCGTTGCCGCTTCCGGGACTAGCGGGACAGATACGCAGTATTTT.

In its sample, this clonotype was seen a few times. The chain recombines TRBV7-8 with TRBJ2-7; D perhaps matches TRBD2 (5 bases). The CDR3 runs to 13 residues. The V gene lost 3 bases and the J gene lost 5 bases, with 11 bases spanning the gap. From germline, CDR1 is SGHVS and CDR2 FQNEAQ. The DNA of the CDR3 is TGTGCCAGCAGCTTGAAAGGGAGAGACGAGCAGTACTTC. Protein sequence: CASSLKGRDEQYF.